This passage covers 17 T cell receptor beta chains from one sample sequenced in a study of CD8+CD57+ T cells in acquired aplastic anemia. Investigators profiled TCR beta VDJ and CDR3 from genomic DNA template. TCRdb called the reads again in MiXCR, with one record for every CDR3 protein. The table has about 180,000 distinct CDR3 sequences, about half seen once. Sequencing used sorted CD4+, CD8+, or CD8+CD57+ T cells (not recorded which) from PBMCs. These receptors all come from a human donor in good health.

In its sample, this clonotype was seen many times. CDR3 bases: TGCGCCAGCCAGGACGGGGGCGGGTTGGACGAGCAGTACTTC. It encodes CASQDGGGLDEQYF. V is TRBV5-1 and J is TRBJ2-7; tentatively, D is TRBD1 or TRBD2 (6 bases each). Germline V gives CDR1 SGHRS, CDR2 YFSETQ. The CDR3 runs to 14 residues. The V end was cut by 7 bases, the J end by 5 bases, with 19 bases between. The variable domain in full, completed from reference TRBV5-1 and TRBJ2-7, reads KAGVTQTPRYLIKTRGQQVTLSCSPISGHRSVSWYQQTPGQGLQFLFEYFSETQRNKGNFPGRFSGRQFSNSRSEMNVSTLELGDSALYLCASQDGGGLDEQYFGPGTRLTVT.

The chain links TRBV24-1 to TRBJ2-7; D is possibly TRBD2 (6 bases). This CDR3 comprises 16 residues. Trimming removed 3 bases at V and 5 bases at J, with 19 bases between. Germline values: CDR1 KGHDR, CDR2 SFDVKD. CDR3 nucleotide sequence: TGTGCCACCAGTGATCCTGGGGGGACCATGAGGGACGAGCAGTACTTC. Its translation: CATSDPGGTMRDEQYF.

There are a few counts of this clonotype. The V gene is TRBV29-1, the J gene TRBJ1-2, with a possible D match to TRBD1 (5 bases). This CDR3 contains 13 residues. The V end was cut by 0 bases, the J end by 5 bases, with 10 bases between. CDR1 is SQVTM, CDR2 ANQGSEA, per germline. The CDR3 bases are TGCAGCGTTGAAGATCAGGGTAGATATGGCTACACCTTC. Its protein is CSVEDQGRYGYTF.

The chain links TRBV24-1 to TRBJ2-7; 11 bases are a match to TRBD2. Losses at the gene ends were 9 bases for V and 2 bases for J; bases not matched to a gene: 5. Germline V gene lookup returns CDR1 KGHDR and CDR2 SFDVKD. This CDR3 is built from 14 residues. This chain's CDR3 is CATSVAGGPYEQYF. The CDR3, as DNA: TGTGCCACCTCTGTAGCGGGAGGGCCCTACGAGCAGTACTTC.

The chain is built from TRBV7-9 and TRBJ1-1; D is unclear. Trimming removed 7 bases at V and 2 bases at J, with 11 bases between. There are 13 residues in the CDR3. From germline, CDR1 is SEHNR and CDR2 FQNEAQ (reference sequence). The DNA of the CDR3 is TGTGCCAGCATCCGCTCGGACAACACTGAAGCTTTCTTT. It specifies CASIRSDNTEAFF. The whole variable domain, filled in from reference TRBV7-9 and TRBJ1-1, reads DTGVSQNPRHKITKRGQNVTFRCDPISEHNRLYWYRQTLGQGPEFLTYFQNEAQLEKSRLLSDRFSAERPKGSFSTLEIQRTEQGDSAMYLCASIRSDNTEAFFGQGTRLTVV.

This clonotype was detected once. The chain has TRBV15 and TRBJ2-3; D call uncertain. Germline CDR1 and CDR2: LNHNV and YYDKDF (reference sequence). The CDR3 totals 14 residues. V was cut by 4 bases and J by 0 bases, with 8 bases left in between. CDR3 loop: CATSIAVSTDTQYF. CDR3 coding DNA: TGTGCCACCAGCATCGCCGTGAGCACAGATACGCAGTATTTT.

V and J are TRBV15 and TRBJ2-3; D remains ambiguous. The CDR3 runs 12 residues. Per the germline V gene, CDR1 is LNHNV and CDR2 is YYDKDF (reference sequence). Trimming shortened V by 1 base and J by 3 bases, and 2 bases separated the two germline ends. CDR3 coding DNA: TGTGCCACCAGCAGAGTTACAGATACGCAGTATTTT. It encodes CATSRVTDTQYF.

This clonotype was detected only a few times. CDR3 in amino acids: CASSVDGYTF. Here the CDR3 DNA reads TGTGCCAGTTCTGTTGATGGCTACACCTTC. The chain combines TRBV2 with TRBJ1-2; D is uncertain. This CDR3 is 10 amino acids long. V was clipped by 9 bases and J by 6 bases, with 8 bases between them. Germline V lookup: CDR1 SNHLY, CDR2 FYNNEI. Filled out from reference TRBV2 and TRBJ1-2, the complete variable domain reads EPEVTQTPSHQVTQMGQEVILRCVPISNHLYFYWYRQILGQKVEFLVSFYNNEISEKSEIFDDQFSVERPDGSNFTLKIRSTKLEDSAMYFCASSVDGYTFGSGTRLTVV.

This rearrangement joins TRBV29-1 to TRBJ2-7; maybe TRBD2 (6 bases). The CDR3 is made up of 13 amino acids. Trimming removed 6 bases at V and 6 bases at J, with 18 bases between. Germline V gene lookup returns CDR1 SQVTM and CDR2 ANQGSEA. The CDR3 reads CSVAQVAVAEQYF. In nucleotides, the CDR3 is TGCAGCGTGGCCCAGGTAGCGGTCGCCGAGCAGTACTTC.

This chain connects TRBV6-2 or TRBV6-3 to TRBJ1-1; tentatively, D is TRBD1 (5 bases). The CDR3 has 16 residues. The ends were cut back, 0 bases at V and 1 base at J, with 12 bases in the middle. The germline gives CDR1 MNHEY, CDR2 SVGEGT. This CDR3 is CASSYSSGGRNTEAFF. In nucleotides, the CDR3 is TGTGCCAGCAGTTACTCGAGTGGGGGAAGGAACACTGAAGCTTTCTTT.

A single count supports this clonotype. This rearrangement joins TRBV20-1 to TRBJ2-3; 8 bases map to TRBD2. The J segment lost 0 bases and the V segment lost 4 bases, leaving 3 bases of the junction unmatched. The germline V gene encodes CDR1 DFQATT and CDR2 SNEGSKA (reference sequence). This CDR3 region has 14 residues. In DNA form, the CDR3 reads TGCAGTGCTACTGGACTAGCTAGCACAGATACGCAGTATTTT. Its translation is CSATGLASTDTQYF.

This clonotype has at least ten counts. This chain links TRBV7-2 with TRBJ2-7; D gene uncertain. The CDR3 extends over 14 amino acids. Trimming removed 3 bases at V and 1 base at J, with 10 bases between. The germline CDR1 and CDR2 sequences are SGHTA and FQGNSA. The CDR3 sequence: CASSLRQTSYEQYF. The CDR3 nucleotides read TGTGCCAGCAGCTTGAGACAAACATCCTACGAGCAGTACTTC.

The count of this clonotype is one. CDR3 protein: CASKDSFYGYTF. The CDR3 DNA follows: TGTGCCAGTAAGGACAGCTTCTATGGCTACACCTTC. The genes are TRBV19 and TRBJ1-2; the D gene is possibly TRBD1 (6 bases). Looked up from germline, CDR1 is LNHDA and CDR2 is SQIVND (reference sequence). The CDR3 spans 12 residues. The V end lost 7 bases, the J end lost 4 bases, and 10 bases lay between the germline ends.

The genes are TRBV25-1 and TRBJ2-7, with TRBD1 matching 7 bases. The CDR3 runs 14 residues. CDR1 and CDR2 (germline): MGHDK, SYGVNS. The ends lost 8 bases at V and 6 bases at J; junction bases unmatched: 13. The chain's CDR3 is CASLEETGNSEQYF. In DNA, the CDR3 is TGTGCCAGCCTCGAGGAGACAGGGAATAGCGAGCAGTACTTC.

For this clonotype: It may be a read error: a sequence one base away is much more abundant. The chain joins TRBV3-1 to TRBJ2-7, with D tentatively TRBD1 (5 bases). Per germline, CDR1 LGHDT and CDR2 YNNKEL (reference sequence). V gave up 1 base and J gave up 2 bases, with 15 bases separating them. The CDR3 has 16 residues. The CDR3 DNA reads TGTGCCAGCAGCCAAGCGAGTGACAGAAGACCCTACGAGCAGTACTTC. It codes for CASSQASDRRPYEQYF.

This clonotype was counted many times. The gene calls are TRBV5-1 and TRBJ2-7; 10 bases line up with TRBD1. In germline, CDR1 is SGHRS, CDR2 YFSETQ. The CDR3 covers 16 residues. J lost 2 bases, V lost 4 bases, and 9 bases had no gene match. The CDR3 sequence is CASSRFGTGDTYEQYF. The CDR3 DNA sequence: TGCGCCAGCAGCCGATTCGGGACAGGGGACACCTACGAGCAGTACTTC. The full variable domain, in which reference TRBV5-1 and TRBJ2-7 provide the parts outside the CDR3, is KAGVTQTPRYLIKTRGQQVTLSCSPISGHRSVSWYQQTPGQGLQFLFEYFSETQRNKGNFPGRFSGRQFSNSRSEMNVSTLELGDSALYLCASSRFGTGDTYEQYFGPGTRLTVT.

The chain has TRBV11-1 and TRBJ2-1; D possibly corresponds to TRBD1 (6 bases). The germline gives CDR1 SGHAT, CDR2 FQDESV (reference sequence). The CDR3 runs to 15 residues. The ends were cut back, 5 bases at V and 5 bases at J, with 16 bases in the middle. The CDR3 region is CASSRSWTDHNEQFF. The CDR3 bases are TGTGCCAGCAGCAGGAGCTGGACAGACCACAATGAGCAGTTCTTC.